Below, 23 T cell receptor beta chains from the same sample are listed, as sequenced in a study of blood T cell repertoires in COVID-19. Here immunoSEQ multiplex PCR was the method, and the copy in TCRdb shows in-frame clones only, minus some. The table records around 260,000 clones, over 75% of them present only once. Source material: peripheral blood. All receptors derive from a human donor in a cohort sampled during active COVID-19.

V gene TRBV5-8 combines with J gene TRBJ2-3, with D maybe TRBD2 (5 bases). The CDR3 has 16 amino acids. Trimming stripped 3 bases from V and 0 bases from J, with 14 bases between. Germline V lookup: CDR1 SGHTS, CDR2 YDEGEE. In DNA, the CDR3 is TGTGCCAGCAGCTCTCTCCCGGGCGGGAGCACAGATACGCAGTATTTT. As protein: CASSSLPGGSTDTQYF.

The table lists this clone with a count of one. The chain combines TRBV4-1 with TRBJ2-7; no definite D call. The V gene's germline CDR1 is MGHRA and CDR2 YSYEKL. The germline V and J ends were trimmed by 1 base and 6 bases, with 13 bases remaining between them. The CDR3 has 14 residues. The CDR3 is CASSQAGFSSEQYF. The CDR3 DNA is TGCGCCAGCAGCCAAGCGGGTTTTAGTAGCGAGCAGTACTTC.

This clone was counted a few times. The chain recombines TRBV11-3 with TRBJ2-3, with 7 bases matching TRBD2. Trimming at V came to 4 bases and at J to 2 bases, leaving 9 bases not matched to a gene. Per germline, CDR1 SGHNT and CDR2 YENEEA. There are 16 residues in the CDR3. CDR3 sequence: CASSSISGSDTDTQYF. As DNA, the CDR3 is TGTGCCAGCAGCTCAATTAGCGGGTCTGACACAGATACGCAGTATTTT.

This clone was counted only a few times. The CDR3 here is CASSEFWASGQETQYF. The CDR3 coding sequence is TGCGCCAGCAGTGAGTTTTGGGCTAGCGGTCAAGAGACCCAGTACTTC. The chain has TRBV10-2 and TRBJ2-5, with 7 bases fitting TRBD2. Germline CDR1 and CDR2: WSHSY and SAAADI. Unmatched junction bases numbered 7, after V lost 1 base and J lost 2 bases. The CDR3 spans 16 residues.

The chain links TRBV5-6 to TRBJ2-7; D call uncertain. Trimming left V 0 bases short and J 3 bases short, with 13 bases between. The CDR3 covers 15 residues. Germline CDR1 and CDR2: SGHDT and YYEEEE. The DNA for the CDR3 is TGTGCCAGCAGCTTGGCCCCCGGTTCCCGCTACGAGCAGTACTTC. Residues: CASSLAPGSRYEQYF.

The V gene is TRBV6-5, the J gene TRBJ1-2; a weak D match, TRBD1 (5 bases). The CDR3 length is 13 residues. V was clipped by 2 bases and J by 6 bases, with 10 bases between them. Germline CDR1 and CDR2: MNHEY and SVGAGI. DNA of the CDR3: TGTGCCAGCAGTTACAGGGGAACCCATGGCTACACCTTC. This gives the protein CASSYRGTHGYTF.

The rearrangement links TRBV6-5 to TRBJ1-3; D unclear. Per germline, CDR1 MNHEY and CDR2 SVGAGI. The CDR3 consists of 16 residues. V dropped 0 bases and J dropped 1 base, with 10 bases sitting between them. CDR3 coding DNA: TGTGCCAGCAGTTACTCGGAGGCAGGTTCTGGAAACACCATATATTTT. Translated, it gives CASSYSEAGSGNTIYF.

The V gene is TRBV18, the J gene TRBJ2-1, with TRBD2 matching over 15 bases. Germline V lookup: CDR1 KGHSH, CDR2 LQKENI. The CDR3 is made up of 13 amino acids. J was trimmed by 10 bases and V by 8 bases; bases with no gene match: 3. The DNA of the CDR3 is TGTGCCAGCCGAGGGACTAGCGGGAGGGAGCAGTTCTTC. Protein sequence: CASRGTSGREQFF.

This clone showed up just once. V and J are TRBV24-1 and TRBJ2-7; 8 positions match TRBD1. The V segment lost 5 bases and the J segment 5 bases; nucleotides outside the gene matches: 10. In germline, CDR1 is KGHDR, CDR2 SFDVKD. CDR3 size: 15 residues. For the CDR3, the DNA is TGTGCCACCAGTGCTGGACAGGGTAGATTAGACGAGCAGTACTTC. Protein: CATSAGQGRLDEQYF.

The chain links TRBV6-5 to TRBJ2-1; no reliable D call. V was cut by 0 bases and J by 10 bases, with 13 bases left in between. Germline lookup yields CDR1 MNHEY and CDR2 SVGAGI. This CDR3 comprises 14 residues. This chain's CDR3 is CASSYSEDAREQFF. DNA for the CDR3: TGTGCCAGCAGTTACTCCGAGGATGCGCGCGAGCAGTTCTTC.

This clone was seen more than once but under ten times. This chain uses TRBV5-1 with TRBJ1-6; TRBD1 is a possible D gene (6 bases). The V gene's germline CDR1 is SGHRS and CDR2 YFSETQ. V was trimmed by 2 bases and J by 2 bases, leaving 8 bases between them. There are 15 residues in the CDR3. The chain's CDR3 is CASSLGQTYNSPLHF. In DNA, the CDR3 is TGCGCCAGCAGCTTAGGACAGACCTATAATTCACCCCTCCACTTT. The complete variable domain, with remaining parts taken from reference TRBV5-1 and TRBJ1-6, reads KAGVTQTPRYLIKTRGQQVTLSCSPISGHRSVSWYQQTPGQGLQFLFEYFSETQRNKGNFPGRFSGRQFSNSRSEMNVSTLELGDSALYLCASSLGQTYNSPLHFGNGTRLTVT.

The chain employs TRBV19 and TRBJ1-4, with 8 nucleotides matching TRBD1. Unmatched junction bases numbered 7, after V lost 6 bases and J lost 10 bases. Germline V gene sequence: CDR1 LNHDA, CDR2 SQIVND (reference sequence). The CDR3 is made up of 13 amino acids. CDR3 residues: CASREQGDGKLFF. CDR3 sequence (DNA): TGTGCCAGTAGAGAACAGGGGGATGGAAAACTGTTTTTT.

This clone occurred once. V usage is TRBV7-6 and J usage is TRBJ2-1, with 8 bases lining up with TRBD2. The CDR3 is 17 residues long. Germline V lookup: CDR1 SGHVS, CDR2 FNYEAQ. V lost 1 base and J lost 7; bases outside the gene matches: 12. This CDR3 reads CASSLEVSGTRVNEQFF. For the CDR3, the DNA is TGTGCCAGCAGCTTAGAGGTTTCTGGGACTAGGGTAAATGAGCAGTTCTTC.

This clone was picked up one time. The genes are TRBV29-1 and TRBJ1-2, with 8 bases lining up with TRBD1. Germline V gives CDR1 SQVTM, CDR2 ANQGSEA. The CDR3 sequence is 15 residues long. J lost 1 base, V lost 4 bases, and 8 bases had no gene match. The CDR3 spells CSVGQGFVNNYGYTF. CDR3 bases: TGCAGCGTTGGACAGGGGTTTGTTAATAACTATGGCTACACCTTC.

This clone came up once. The V call is TRBV11-3, the J call TRBJ2-3, with 11 bases matching TRBD2. Germline V gene sequence: CDR1 SGHNT, CDR2 YENEEA. The J segment lost 5 bases and the V segment lost 5 bases, leaving 6 bases of the junction unmatched. The CDR3 extends over 15 amino acids. The CDR3 DNA reads TGTGCCAGCAGCCGGCTAGCGGGAGGTCAAGATACGCAGTATTTT. As protein: CASSRLAGGQDTQYF.

The chain uses TRBV5-1 and TRBJ2-5, with no clear D. From germline, CDR1 is SGHRS and CDR2 YFSETQ. V lost 3 bases, J lost 4 bases, and 13 bases lay in between. The CDR3 consists of 14 residues. CDR3 in amino acids: CASSSALSGETQYF. The CDR3, as DNA: TGCGCCAGCAGCTCGGCCCTCTCGGGAGAGACCCAGTACTTC.

This rearrangement joins TRBV4-3 to TRBJ1-2; D gene uncertain. Trimming removed 0 bases at V and 0 bases at J, with 14 bases between. The CDR3 covers 17 residues. Germline CDR1 reads LGHNA; CDR2 reads YSLEER. The CDR3 bases are TGCGCCAGCAGCCAAGAAATTTCGGGGAGGTCTAACTATGGCTACACCTTC. This encodes CASSQEISGRSNYGYTF.

This chain connects TRBV7-2 to TRBJ2-1; 8 positions agree with TRBD2. The CDR3 totals 14 residues. Germline V gene data show CDR1 as SGHTA and CDR2 as FQGNSA. J gave up 10 bases and V 4 bases, and 9 bases lay outside the gene matches. This CDR3 reads CASSWGLDYWEQFF. The CDR3 region has the DNA TGTGCCAGCAGCTGGGGACTAGACTACTGGGAGCAGTTCTTC.

This clone was observed a handful of times. This chain joins TRBV14 and TRBJ2-1, with 15 bases lining up with TRBD2. The germline gives CDR1 SGHDN, CDR2 FVKESK. The CDR3 sequence is 15 residues long. With V trimmed by 4 bases and J by 7 bases, 2 bases remained unmatched. The CDR3 DNA follows: TGTGCCAGCAGCCCCGGGACTAGCGGGAGGAATGAGCAGTTCTTC. Its protein product is CASSPGTSGRNEQFF.

V is TRBV4-2 and J is TRBJ1-5, with 8 bases that match TRBD1. The CDR3 runs 19 residues. CDR1 and CDR2 from the germline V gene are LGHNA and YNFKEQ. The V and J ends lost 0 bases and 3 bases, in that order; junction bases with no gene match: 13. The CDR3 reads CASSQEGLRGRRANQPQHF. The CDR3 DNA sequence: TGTGCCAGCAGCCAAGAGGGCCTCAGGGGGCGAAGGGCCAATCAGCCCCAGCATTTT.

V and J are TRBV7-9 and TRBJ2-5; no clear D. The CDR3 contains 16 residues. Trimming removed 0 bases from V and 4 bases from J, with 15 bases in between. Looked up from germline, CDR1 is SEHNR and CDR2 is FQNEAQ (reference sequence). The CDR3: CASSLAGHRVSETQYF. The CDR3 nucleotides are TGTGCCAGCAGCTTAGCGGGTCACCGGGTCTCAGAGACCCAGTACTTC.

The chain is built from TRBV19 and TRBJ1-1, with 8 bases that match TRBD1. The V gene end was trimmed by 3 bases and the J gene end by 8 bases; junction bases not matched to a gene: 8. Germline-derived CDR1 and CDR2 are LNHDA and SQIVND (reference sequence). The CDR3 totals 14 residues. The CDR3 here is CASSIGQGKREAFF. CDR3 bases: TGTGCCAGTAGTATCGGACAGGGTAAAAGGGAAGCTTTCTTT.

The chain recombines TRBV30 with TRBJ2-7, with a tentative D call TRBD2 (6 bases). Trimming took 3 bases from V and 4 from J, leaving 10 bases between them. The CDR3 contains 12 residues. The germline V gene has CDR1 GTSNPN and CDR2 SVGIG (reference sequence). In DNA, the CDR3 is TGTGCCTGGAGCCAGGGAGGTTACGAGCAGTACTTC. Translated, it gives CAWSQGGYEQYF.